This is a list of T cell receptor beta chains from one sample in a study of vaccination and CD4 T cells after COVID-19. TCRdb analysed the PCR reads with MiXCR anew, one entry per CDR3 protein. In the table there are about 19,000 distinct CDR3 sequences, roughly 50% of which are singletons. Their antigen targets remain unknown. The sample here was CD4+ T cells from blood, cultured in vitro, taken after SARS-CoV-2 vaccination. All receptors derive from a human donor who had recovered from COVID-19. Each CDR3 is given with its conserved first and last residue. The D gene is left open where the match is weak. Clone size, where shown, is once, few, many, or a class for clones that have expanded.

cdr3_nt: TGTGCCAGCAGCTTGGTTGGACAGGGGAACACTGAAGCTTTCTTT; cdr3_aa: CASSLVGQGNTEAFF; clone_size: -; v_call: TRBV5-5; j_call: TRBJ1-1; cdr3_length: 15; d_call: TRBD1
cdr3_nt: TGCGCCAGCAGCCCCAAAGAAGGGACAGGGGCGGTTTATGGCTACACCTTC; cdr3_aa: CASSPKEGTGAVYGYTF; clone_size: -; v_call: TRBV5-1; j_call: TRBJ1-2; cdr3_length: 17; d_call: TRBD1
cdr3_nt: TGTGCCAGCAGGGTCCGGGGTAATGGCTACACCTTC; cdr3_aa: CASRVRGNGYTF; clone_size: -; v_call: TRBV6-1; j_call: TRBJ1-2; cdr3_length: 12; d_call: -
cdr3_nt: TGTGCCAGCAGTCGTACAGGGAAATATGGCTACACCTTC; cdr3_aa: CASSRTGKYGYTF; clone_size: -; v_call: TRBV28; j_call: TRBJ1-2; cdr3_length: 13; d_call: -
cdr3_nt: TGTGCCAGCAGGCCTAGCGGGAACGACCAAGAGACCCAGTACTTC; cdr3_aa: CASRPSGNDQETQYF; clone_size: few; v_call: TRBV6-1; j_call: TRBJ2-5; cdr3_length: 15; d_call: TRBD2
cdr3_nt: TGTGCCAGCAGTGAAGCCGGGGGGGCTAATCAGCCCCAGCATTTT; cdr3_aa: CASSEAGGANQPQHF; clone_size: few; v_call: TRBV6-1; j_call: TRBJ1-5; cdr3_length: 15; d_call: -
cdr3_nt: TGTGCCAGCAGTCAGTTAGGGGGGAACAATTCACCCCTCCACTTT; cdr3_aa: CASSQLGGNNSPLHF; clone_size: -; v_call: TRBV28; j_call: TRBJ1-6; cdr3_length: 15; d_call: -
cdr3_nt: TGTGCCAGCAGTTCCGGGATCGACTCTGGAAACACCATATATTTT; cdr3_aa: CASSSGIDSGNTIYF; clone_size: -; v_call: TRBV28; j_call: TRBJ1-3; cdr3_length: 15; d_call: -
cdr3_nt: TGTGCCAGCACCATGAAGGAGGGTTCGGAAGAGACCCAGTACTTC; cdr3_aa: CASTMKEGSEETQYF; clone_size: -; v_call: TRBV25-1; j_call: TRBJ2-5; cdr3_length: 15; d_call: -
cdr3_nt: TGCAGTGCTAGAGGATCATATCACAACAGGGAGGGGGCTAACTATGGCTACACCTTC; cdr3_aa: CSARGSYHNREGANYGYTF; clone_size: few; v_call: TRBV20-1; j_call: TRBJ1-2; cdr3_length: 19; d_call: -
cdr3_nt: TGTGCCAGCAGCCTCGACCAGATTAGCAATCAGCCCCAGCATTTT; cdr3_aa: CASSLDQISNQPQHF; clone_size: few; v_call: TRBV7-2; j_call: TRBJ1-5; cdr3_length: 15; d_call: -
cdr3_nt: TGTGCCAGCAGCTTAACGGGGGACCGACGGCAGCCCCAGCATTTT; cdr3_aa: CASSLTGDRRQPQHF; clone_size: -; v_call: TRBV7-2; j_call: TRBJ1-5; cdr3_length: 15; d_call: -
cdr3_nt: TGTGCCAGCAGCTCACGTTTGGGCTCCTATAATTCACCCCTCCACTTT; cdr3_aa: CASSSRLGSYNSPLHF; clone_size: -; v_call: TRBV7-2; j_call: TRBJ1-6; cdr3_length: 16; d_call: -
cdr3_nt: TGTGCCAGCAGCCAGGGGGTGGAAAACATTCAGTACTTC; cdr3_aa: CASSQGVENIQYF; clone_size: -; v_call: TRBV14; j_call: TRBJ2-4; cdr3_length: 13; d_call: -
cdr3_nt: TGTGCCAGCAGCCTAGGGGACAGGGGGCGAGGGAGCACTGAAGCTTTCTTT; cdr3_aa: CASSLGDRGRGSTEAFF; clone_size: few; v_call: TRBV6-1; j_call: TRBJ1-1; cdr3_length: 17; d_call: TRBD1
cdr3_nt: TGCAGTGCTAGTATTACCTCTGGAAACACCATATATTTT; cdr3_aa: CSASITSGNTIYF; clone_size: -; v_call: TRBV20-1; j_call: TRBJ1-3; cdr3_length: 13; d_call: -
cdr3_nt: TGTGCCAGCAGTTTAGGACCCGGGCAAGAGCAGTACTTC; cdr3_aa: CASSLGPGQEQYF; clone_size: -; v_call: TRBV12-3/TRBV12-4; j_call: TRBJ2-7; cdr3_length: 13; d_call: -
cdr3_nt: TGTGCCAGCAGTCCTGCCCCCGGATATGGCTACACCTTC; cdr3_aa: CASSPAPGYGYTF; clone_size: -; v_call: TRBV27; j_call: TRBJ1-2; cdr3_length: 13; d_call: -
cdr3_nt: TGTGCCAGCAGCTTAGGTCGGGACAGGGCGTATGGCTACACCTTC; cdr3_aa: CASSLGRDRAYGYTF; clone_size: -; v_call: TRBV7-2; j_call: TRBJ1-2; cdr3_length: 15; d_call: TRBD1
cdr3_nt: TGTGCCATCAGTGCTGGACTAGCGGGAGACATTCAGTACTTC; cdr3_aa: CAISAGLAGDIQYF; clone_size: -; v_call: TRBV10-3; j_call: TRBJ2-4; cdr3_length: 14; d_call: TRBD2
cdr3_nt: TGTGCCAGTAGTGTTTCAGGGAGCAATCAGCCCCAGCATTTT; cdr3_aa: CASSVSGSNQPQHF; clone_size: few; v_call: TRBV19; j_call: TRBJ1-5; cdr3_length: 14; d_call: -
cdr3_nt: TGTGCCAGCAGTAACCCACATGTTGGAGCTTTCTTT; cdr3_aa: CASSNPHVGAFF; clone_size: -; v_call: TRBV2; j_call: TRBJ1-1; cdr3_length: 12; d_call: -
cdr3_nt: TGTGCCAGCAGCCTCCGACAGGGGGTCAACTATGGCTACACCTTC; cdr3_aa: CASSLRQGVNYGYTF; clone_size: -; v_call: TRBV7-2; j_call: TRBJ1-2; cdr3_length: 15; d_call: TRBD1
cdr3_nt: TGTGCCAGCATCCCGGGACAGGGGAATTCACCCCTCCACTTT; cdr3_aa: CASIPGQGNSPLHF; clone_size: few; v_call: TRBV11-2; j_call: TRBJ1-6; cdr3_length: 14; d_call: TRBD1
cdr3_nt: TGTGCCATCAGTGGGACCAAGACAGGGACATCCAGCGAGCCCCAGCATTTT; cdr3_aa: CAISGTKTGTSSEPQHF; clone_size: -; v_call: TRBV10-3; j_call: TRBJ1-5; cdr3_length: 17; d_call: TRBD1
cdr3_nt: TGTGCCAGCTGGTCACCGGGACCTAACTATGGCTACACCTTC; cdr3_aa: CASWSPGPNYGYTF; clone_size: -; v_call: TRBV6-1; j_call: TRBJ1-2; cdr3_length: 14; d_call: -
cdr3_nt: TGCAGTGCTAGGGGAGACAGGGGGTCTGGGGAGACCCAGTACTTC; cdr3_aa: CSARGDRGSGETQYF; clone_size: large; v_call: TRBV20-1; j_call: TRBJ2-5; cdr3_length: 15; d_call: TRBD1
cdr3_nt: TGCAGTGCCACGACCGACGGGTGGCAGCCCCAGCATTTT; cdr3_aa: CSATTDGWQPQHF; clone_size: few; v_call: TRBV20-1; j_call: TRBJ1-5; cdr3_length: 13; d_call: -
cdr3_nt: TGCAGTGCCCAGAGTCCGGGGGGAGGGACTAGCGTCTACGAGCAGTACTTC; cdr3_aa: CSAQSPGGGTSVYEQYF; clone_size: -; v_call: TRBV20-1; j_call: TRBJ2-7; cdr3_length: 17; d_call: TRBD2
cdr3_nt: TGTGCCAGCAGACCCCTCGGACAGGGTAATAGTGCCCTCCACTTT; cdr3_aa: CASRPLGQGNSALHF; clone_size: once; v_call: TRBV6-2/TRBV6-3; j_call: TRBJ1-6; cdr3_length: 15; d_call: TRBD1
cdr3_nt: TGTGCCAGCAGCTTACACAAGGGGGCCGAGCAGTACTTC; cdr3_aa: CASSLHKGAEQYF; clone_size: few; v_call: TRBV7-9; j_call: TRBJ2-7; cdr3_length: 13; d_call: TRBD1
cdr3_nt: TGTGCCAGCAGTACGGGACTCCAAAAGGGCTACGAGCAGTACTTC; cdr3_aa: CASSTGLQKGYEQYF; clone_size: -; v_call: TRBV6-1; j_call: TRBJ2-7; cdr3_length: 15; d_call: -
cdr3_nt: TGTGCCAGCAGCGGACGGCTATCCTACGAGCAGTACTTC; cdr3_aa: CASSGRLSYEQYF; clone_size: -; v_call: TRBV21-1; j_call: TRBJ2-7; cdr3_length: 13; d_call: -
cdr3_nt: TGTGCCAGCAGCTCGACGACAGGTTCAGCTAACTATGGCTACACCTTC; cdr3_aa: CASSSTTGSANYGYTF; clone_size: few; v_call: TRBV7-2; j_call: TRBJ1-2; cdr3_length: 16; d_call: -
cdr3_nt: TGCAGTGCTAGTCTTGCCGGGCAAAACACTGAAGCTTTCTTT; cdr3_aa: CSASLAGQNTEAFF; clone_size: few; v_call: TRBV20-1; j_call: TRBJ1-1; cdr3_length: 14; d_call: -